The entry below describes one TCR beta chain. There is no known antigen for this receptor. No base quality information exists; no much larger clone differs at one position. The entry originates in a study of beta chain features in type 1 diabetes (dated by TCRdb to between 2017 and 2018). At the level of the whole study: No differences in mean age, gender distribution, total cell number or subset yield were found between patients and healthy donors. A total of 85 million to 140 million sorted cells were examined across all samples, and a strong correlation was observed between cell number per subset and RNA yield. The study compared the TCRB repertoires of sorted circulating CD4+ T cell subsets in recently diagnosed type 1 diabetes patients with those in matched healthy donors. Regulatory and stem cell-like memory subsets were obtained from only 8 patients and about 8 healthy donors, while naive and central memory subsets were obtained from all 30 or so donors.

General findings and caveats noted by the study authors: Type 1 diabetes patients showed a moderate but significant shortening of TCRB CDR3 length in all four CD4+ subsets. HLA sub-analyses involved small numbers of individuals, so any influence of HLA type on TCRB rearrangement remained unresolved. Naive, central memory and regulatory TCRB repertoires appeared to be more similar among patients than among healthy donors. At VDJ recombination sites, patients with type 1 diabetes made fewer insertions and deleted more nucleotides, a pattern implying thymic rearrangement abnormalities. Sequencing cDNA rather than genomic DNA could over-represent highly expressing activated cells, although activation and CD3 levels did not differ between groups. Shorter templates might be favored by PCR, yet because patient and control samples were amplified and corrected together, any such skew would affect both groups equally.

From each donor, a single peripheral blood sample of about 110 mL on average was drawn into heparinised tubes. Naive, central memory, regulatory and stem cell-like memory CD4+ T cells were sorted on a BD FACSAria II using a panel including CD45RO, CCR7, CD25, CD127, CD95 and CD27. All sorted populations exceeded 95% purity. Right away, PBMCs were isolated by Lymphoprep density gradient centrifugation and were stained directly, with no culture step. To minimize batch effects, samples were stained and sorted in pairs, one healthy donor with one patient per experiment. The entire isolated RNA was reverse transcribed using the High Capacity cDNA Reverse Transcription Kit, and thus expressed TCRB transcripts were sequenced. Deep immunoSEQ sequencing was performed on naive, central memory and regulatory T cell samples, with an average of roughly 3.5 million total reads per sample. Sorted cells were lysed in RLT buffer, and RNA was extracted using DNase-treated RNeasy Micro or Mini kits according to cell number. To prevent cross-contamination, each cell subset was processed individually, whereas patient and healthy donor samples were processed jointly. The immunoSEQ multiplex PCR was used to amplify TCRB sequences from cDNA, yielding 87-bp fragments that span the CDR3 region. Amplicons were sequenced on the Illumina HiSeq platform. The authors' pipeline ran thus. PCR bias was corrected computationally using synthetic template baselines, and reads within Hamming distance 2 were collapsed, with unmergeable singletons discarded. Reads were aligned against IMGT so that V, D and J genes, CDR3 length and insertions or deletions at six rearrangement sites could be assigned. Clonotype counts were normalized to sorted cell number within each subset before computing true diversity and Gini coefficients with the tcR R package. The overlap coefficient, calculated on TCRB nucleotide sequences, was used to quantify repertoire sharing. Out-of-frame TCRB sequences from naive cells were analyzed as a proxy for the pre-selection repertoire. In TCRdb, the immuneACCESS table is reduced to in-frame sequences with V and J assigned. These tables do not hold every clone; where another copy was compared, an unresolved V gene accounts for under half, and the others remain unexplained. That table is the source of V, J and clone size, and D and trimming were worked out from the DNA. Here the sample has hundreds of thousands of clones; 10% to 15% occur a single time. The top ten constitute 0.022% of the sample.

Counted from cysteine to phenylalanine, this CDR3 has 11 amino acids. Only the CDR3 DNA stays, 33 bases, in frame from base 1. Trimming takes 3 bases from V and 6 bases from J, and the germline ends sit 8 bases apart. The germline V gene (reference sequence) provides CDR1 DFQATT and CDR2 SNEGSKA. Specimen: naive CD4+ T cells from blood. This specimen's cell subset or site label, interpreted: true naive CD4+ T cells. This sequence originates from a young man with type 1 diabetes. The chain is encoded by TRBV20-1 joined to TRBJ1-2; no D segment can be confidently identified. The DNA reads TGCAGTGCTAGTGAGCAGGATGGCTACACCTTC. This codes for CSASEQDGYTF.